Listed below are T cell receptor beta chains from one sample, sequenced in a study of Tregs in tolerant kidney transplant recipients. Sequenced by immunoSEQ multiplex PCR; TCRdb stores in-frame clones only, minus some. The sample lists tens of thousands of clones, roughly nine tenths occurring once. The sequencing here drew on CD8+ T cells from blood (PBMCs), taken 24 months after the transplant. All receptors come from a human patient who received a combined kidney and bone marrow transplant. T cells may partly derive from the graft donor. The CDR3 runs from the conserved cysteine through the conserved F or W. D genes are given only for firm matches. Where a row states a size, it is once, few, many or the class of an expanded clone; other rows omit it.

DNA: TGCGCCAGCAGCTGGCCCCGGGCAGGGGGTTCGAACACTGAAGCTTTCTTT
CDR3: CASSWPRAGGSNTEAFF
size: once
J: TRBJ1-1
V: TRBV5-1
D: TRBD1

DNA: TGCGCCAGCAGCCAAGGGGGACTAGCGGGAGAACGGTCCTACAATGAGCAGTTCTTC
CDR3: CASSQGGLAGERSYNEQFF
size: .
J: TRBJ2-1
V: TRBV4-3
D: TRBD2

DNA: TGTGCCAGCAGTTTAGATGGACAGGGCAATCAGCCCCAGCATTTT
CDR3: CASSLDGQGNQPQHF
size: .
J: TRBJ1-5
V: TRBV28
D: TRBD1

DNA: TGTGCCAGTAGCCATAGCGGGAGTGAACTCTACAATGAGCAGTTCTTC
CDR3: CASSHSGSELYNEQFF
size: .
J: TRBJ2-1
V: TRBV19
D: TRBD2

DNA: TGTGCCTGGAGTGTATCAAATGAGCAGTTCTTC
CDR3: CAWSVSNEQFF
size: once
J: TRBJ2-1
V: TRBV30
D: .

DNA: TGTGCCACCAGCGGAAGACCCGCGGTAGAGACCCAGTACTTC
CDR3: CATSGRPAVETQYF
size: .
J: TRBJ2-5
V: TRBV15
D: .

DNA: TGTGCCAGTAGTATAAGCCGGTCGGGTTACAATGAGCAGTTCTTC
CDR3: CASSISRSGYNEQFF
size: .
J: TRBJ2-1
V: TRBV19
D: .

DNA: TGTGCCAGCAGGGGACAGGGGGAAAGAGGTCAGCCCCAGCATTTT
CDR3: CASRGQGERGQPQHF
size: .
J: TRBJ1-5
V: TRBV28
D: TRBD1

DNA: TGCGCCAGCAGCTACCGGGACAGGGGGACCTACGAGCAGTACTTC
CDR3: CASSYRDRGTYEQYF
size: .
J: TRBJ2-7
V: TRBV4-1
D: TRBD1

DNA: TGTGCCAGCAGCGTAGCAAGCAGGGGACTAGATAATTCACCCCTCCACTTT
CDR3: CASSVASRGLDNSPLHF
size: .
J: TRBJ1-6
V: TRBV9
D: .

DNA: TGTGCCAGCAGTTTCCAGGGGCCCTCCTACGAGCAGTACTTC
CDR3: CASSFQGPSYEQYF
size: .
J: TRBJ2-7
V: TRBV27
D: .

DNA: TGTGCCAGTAGTAATGTGGGAGCCTACGAGCAGTACTTC
CDR3: CASSNVGAYEQYF
size: .
J: TRBJ2-7
V: TRBV19
D: .

DNA: TGTGCCAGCAGCTTAGGCCGGTACGAGCAGTACTTC
CDR3: CASSLGRYEQYF
size: few
J: TRBJ2-7
V: TRBV7-6
D: .

DNA: TGTGCCAGCAGCCCAGGGTATGAGCAGTTCTTC
CDR3: CASSPGYEQFF
size: .
J: TRBJ2-1
V: TRBV7-9
D: .

DNA: TGTGCCAGCAGCTTAAATTTGGGACTAGCGTACAATGAGCAGTTCTTC
CDR3: CASSLNLGLAYNEQFF
size: .
J: TRBJ2-1
V: TRBV7-3
D: TRBD2

DNA: TGTGCCAGCAGTTTAGGGAGGACTAGCCGCTACGAGCAGTACTTC
CDR3: CASSLGRTSRYEQYF
size: .
J: TRBJ2-7
V: TRBV27
D: TRBD2

DNA: TGTGCCAGCAGTTTATTAAGGGTGGGACAGGCGTATAATTCCCCCCTCCACTTT
CDR3: CASSLLRVGQAYNSPLHF
size: .
J: TRBJ1-6
V: TRBV27
D: TRBD1

DNA: TGTGCCAGTAGTATATCGGGTCTTCCAGCGGAGGATACGCAGTATTTT
CDR3: CASSISGLPAEDTQYF
size: .
J: TRBJ2-3
V: TRBV19
D: .

DNA: TGTGCCAGCAGTTATGGGACTGGGCGGGGGGACGAGCAGTACTTC
CDR3: CASSYGTGRGDEQYF
size: .
J: TRBJ2-7
V: TRBV6-5
D: TRBD2

DNA: TGTGCCAGCAGAAGTAGTTACTTAGACGAGCAGTACTTC
CDR3: CASRSSYLDEQYF
size: .
J: TRBJ2-7
V: TRBV7-9
D: .

DNA: TGTGCCAGCAGCTTAGATATTTGGACAGGGGGCACGTACGAGCAGTACTTC
CDR3: CASSLDIWTGGTYEQYF
size: .
J: TRBJ2-7
V: TRBV11-3
D: TRBD1

DNA: TGTGCCAGCAGCTTAGTCCTAGCGGGGGCCTACACAGATACGCAGTATTTT
CDR3: CASSLVLAGAYTDTQYF
size: .
J: TRBJ2-3
V: TRBV7-9
D: TRBD2

DNA: TGTGCCAGCAGCGTATCCAGGGAGGCATTCACTGAAGCTTTCTTT
CDR3: CASSVSREAFTEAFF
size: .
J: TRBJ1-1
V: TRBV7-3
D: .

DNA: TGTGCCAGCAGCTTAGCGGACCGGACAGGGGGGAGCTACGAGCAGTACTTC
CDR3: CASSLADRTGGSYEQYF
size: .
J: TRBJ2-7
V: TRBV11-1
D: TRBD1

DNA: TGTGCCAGCAGCTTAGTTTGGACTAGCTCCTACAATGAGCAGTTCTTC
CDR3: CASSLVWTSSYNEQFF
size: .
J: TRBJ2-1
V: TRBV7-2
D: TRBD2

DNA: TGTGCCAGCAGCTCCCTGGGGACTAGCGGGAGTCGGGGCACAGATACGCAGTATTTT
CDR3: CASSSLGTSGSRGTDTQYF
size: .
J: TRBJ2-3
V: TRBV7-8
D: TRBD2

DNA: TGTGCCAGCAGCCGACTAGCGGGGGGGTCGTCGGAGCAGTTCTTC
CDR3: CASSRLAGGSSEQFF
size: medium-sized
J: TRBJ2-1
V: TRBV7-3
D: TRBD2